Described below is a single TCR beta chain sequence and its context. Its target is not known. This specimen comes from a study of T cells in localized non-small cell lung cancer. Here immunoSEQ multiplex PCR was the method, and the copy in TCRdb shows in-frame clones only, minus some. The sample records tens of thousands of clones, 91% being singletons. Germline V gives CDR1 ENHRY, CDR2 SYGVKD. The CDR3 extends over 13 amino acids. V shed 6 bases and J 6 bases; nucleotides not matched to a gene: 7. Broader study findings: Uninvolved adjacent lung showed higher T cell clonality than tumor. A median of 57 of the top 100 tumor clones appeared in adjacent lung, which was paired and uninvolved.

The source of this sequence is a man aged 35-75 years with stage I lung adenocarcinoma. The chain joins TRBV10-3 to TRBJ2-7, with 8 bases lining up with TRBD2. The sequenced sample was peripheral blood, obtained before any cancer treatment. CDR3 DNA sequence: TGTGCCATCAGAGAGCGGGAGCTGGCCGAGCAGTACTTC. Protein product: CAIRERELAEQYF.